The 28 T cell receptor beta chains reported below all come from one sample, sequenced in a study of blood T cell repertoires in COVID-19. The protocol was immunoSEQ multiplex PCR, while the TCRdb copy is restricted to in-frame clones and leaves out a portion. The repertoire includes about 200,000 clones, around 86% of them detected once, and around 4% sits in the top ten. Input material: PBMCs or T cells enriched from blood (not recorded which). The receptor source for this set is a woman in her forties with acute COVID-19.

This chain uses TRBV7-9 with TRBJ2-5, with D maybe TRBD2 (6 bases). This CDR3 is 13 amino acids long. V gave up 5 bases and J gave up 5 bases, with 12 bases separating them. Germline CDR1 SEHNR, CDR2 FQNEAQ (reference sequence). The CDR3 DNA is TGTGCCAGCAGCGGGGACTCCTGGGAGACCCAGTACTTC. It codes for CASSGDSWETQYF. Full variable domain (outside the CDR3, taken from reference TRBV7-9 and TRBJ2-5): DTGVSQNPRHKITKRGQNVTFRCDPISEHNRLYWYRQTLGQGPEFLTYFQNEAQLEKSRLLSDRFSAERPKGSFSTLEIQRTEQGDSAMYLCASSGDSWETQYFGPGTRLLVL.

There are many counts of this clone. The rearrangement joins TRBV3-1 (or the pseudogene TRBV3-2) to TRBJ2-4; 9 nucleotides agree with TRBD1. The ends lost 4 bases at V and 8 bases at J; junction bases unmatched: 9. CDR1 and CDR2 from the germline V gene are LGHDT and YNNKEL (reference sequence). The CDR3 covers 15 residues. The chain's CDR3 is CASSLTGTGSHIQYF. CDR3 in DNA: TGTGCCAGCAGCCTCACCGGGACAGGGAGTCACATTCAGTACTTC.

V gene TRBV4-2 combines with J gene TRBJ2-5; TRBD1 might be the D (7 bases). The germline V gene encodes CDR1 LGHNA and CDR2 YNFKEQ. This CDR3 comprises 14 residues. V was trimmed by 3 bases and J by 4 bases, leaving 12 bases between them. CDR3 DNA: TGTGCCAGCAGCCAGACCCAGGGGGGAGAGACCCAGTACTTC. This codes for CASSQTQGGETQYF.

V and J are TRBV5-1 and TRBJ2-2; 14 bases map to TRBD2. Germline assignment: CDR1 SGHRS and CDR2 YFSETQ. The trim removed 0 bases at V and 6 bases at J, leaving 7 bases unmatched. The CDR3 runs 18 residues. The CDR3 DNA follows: TGCGCCAGCAGCTTGGCCGGGACTAGCGGGAGCGTTGCCGGGGAGCTGTTTTTT. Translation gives CASSLAGTSGSVAGELFF.

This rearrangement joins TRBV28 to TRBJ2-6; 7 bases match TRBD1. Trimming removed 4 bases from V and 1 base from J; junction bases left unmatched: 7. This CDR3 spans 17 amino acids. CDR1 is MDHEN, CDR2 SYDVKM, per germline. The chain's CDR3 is CASSSGGMASGANVLTF. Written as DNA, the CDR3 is TGTGCCAGCAGTTCAGGGGGAATGGCTTCTGGGGCCAACGTCCTGACTTTC.

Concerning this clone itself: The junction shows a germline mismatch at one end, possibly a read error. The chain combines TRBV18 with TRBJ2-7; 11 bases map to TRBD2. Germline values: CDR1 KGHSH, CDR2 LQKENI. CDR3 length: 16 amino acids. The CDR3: CASSQAGTSGRYDQYF. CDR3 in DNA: TGTGCCAGCTCACAGGCCGGGACTAGCGGTCGATACGACCAGTACTTC.

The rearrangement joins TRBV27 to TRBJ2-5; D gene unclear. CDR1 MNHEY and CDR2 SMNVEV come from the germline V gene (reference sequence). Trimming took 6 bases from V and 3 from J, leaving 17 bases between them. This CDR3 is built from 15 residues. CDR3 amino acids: CASSPHSTSEETQYF. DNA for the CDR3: TGTGCCAGCAGCCCTCATTCAACAAGCGAAGAGACCCAGTACTTC.

The CDR3 is CASSLGSGVQETQYF. The CDR3 region has the DNA TGTGCCAGCAGCTTAGGGAGCGGGGTCCAAGAGACCCAGTACTTC. V and J are TRBV7-9 and TRBJ2-5, with 7 bases that match TRBD2. J was trimmed by 1 base and V by 1 base; bases with no gene match: 3. The CDR3 contains 15 residues. The germline gives CDR1 SEHNR, CDR2 FQNEAQ (reference sequence).

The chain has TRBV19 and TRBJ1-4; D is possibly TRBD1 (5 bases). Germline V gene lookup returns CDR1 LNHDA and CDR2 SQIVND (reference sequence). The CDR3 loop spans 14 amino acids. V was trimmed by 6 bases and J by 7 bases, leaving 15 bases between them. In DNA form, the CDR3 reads TGTGCCAGTAGCCCAGGGTCCCTGGGTGAAAAACTGTTTTTT. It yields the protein CASSPGSLGEKLFF. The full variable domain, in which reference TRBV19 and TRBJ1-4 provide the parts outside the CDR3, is DGGITQSPKYLFRKEGQNVTLSCEQNLNHDAMYWYRQDPGQGLRLIYYSQIVNDFQKGDIAEGYSVSREKKESFPLTVTSAQKNPTAFYLCASSPGSLGEKLFFGSGTQLSVL.

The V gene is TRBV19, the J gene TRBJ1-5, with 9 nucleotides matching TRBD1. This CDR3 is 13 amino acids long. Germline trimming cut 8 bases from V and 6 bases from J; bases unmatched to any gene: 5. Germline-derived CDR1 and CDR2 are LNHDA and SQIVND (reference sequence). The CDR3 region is CASRPTGGQPQHF. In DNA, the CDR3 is TGTGCCAGTCGCCCGACAGGGGGTCAGCCCCAGCATTTT.

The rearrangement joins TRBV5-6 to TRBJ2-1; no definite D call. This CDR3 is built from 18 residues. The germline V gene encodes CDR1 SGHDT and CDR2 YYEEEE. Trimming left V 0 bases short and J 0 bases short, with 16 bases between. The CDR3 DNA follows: TGTGCCAGCAGCTTGGGTAGTCTAAGCTTGAGCTCCTACAATGAGCAGTTCTTC. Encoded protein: CASSLGSLSLSSYNEQFF.

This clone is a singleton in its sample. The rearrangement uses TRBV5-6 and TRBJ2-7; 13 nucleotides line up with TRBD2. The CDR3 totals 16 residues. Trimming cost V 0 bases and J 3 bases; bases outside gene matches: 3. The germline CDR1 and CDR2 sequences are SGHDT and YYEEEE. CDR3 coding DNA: TGTGCCAGCAGCTTGGCAGGGACTAGCGGGAACTACGAGCAGTACTTC. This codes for CASSLAGTSGNYEQYF.

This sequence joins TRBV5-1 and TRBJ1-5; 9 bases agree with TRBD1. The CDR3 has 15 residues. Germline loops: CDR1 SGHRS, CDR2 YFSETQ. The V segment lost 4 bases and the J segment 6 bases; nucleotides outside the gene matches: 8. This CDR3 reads CASSPGTGSAQPQHF. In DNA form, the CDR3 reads TGCGCCAGCAGCCCCGGGACAGGGTCAGCTCAGCCCCAGCATTTT.

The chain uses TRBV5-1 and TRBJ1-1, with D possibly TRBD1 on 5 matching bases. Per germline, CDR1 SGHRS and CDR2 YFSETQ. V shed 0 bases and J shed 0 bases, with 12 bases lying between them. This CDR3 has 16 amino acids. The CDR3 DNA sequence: TGCGCCAGCAGCTTGGCCGGGGGGACGGTGAACACTGAAGCTTTCTTT. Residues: CASSLAGGTVNTEAFF. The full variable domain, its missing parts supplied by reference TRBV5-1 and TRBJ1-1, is KAGVTQTPRYLIKTRGQQVTLSCSPISGHRSVSWYQQTPGQGLQFLFEYFSETQRNKGNFPGRFSGRQFSNSRSEMNVSTLELGDSALYLCASSLAGGTVNTEAFFGQGTRLTVV.

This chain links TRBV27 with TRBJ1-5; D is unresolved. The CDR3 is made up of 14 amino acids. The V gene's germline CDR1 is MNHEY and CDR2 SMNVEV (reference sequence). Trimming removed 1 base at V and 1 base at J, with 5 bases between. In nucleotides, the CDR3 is TGTGCCAGCAGTTTATACTCCAGCAATCAGCCCCAGCATTTT. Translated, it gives CASSLYSSNQPQHF.

In nucleotides, the CDR3 is TGTGCCAGTAGTTTGCCCGGGACTAGCTCTGGAAACACCATATATTTT. It encodes CASSLPGTSSGNTIYF. This chain connects TRBV19 to TRBJ1-3, with D tentatively TRBD1 (5 bases). The CDR3 length is 16 residues. V was pared by 5 bases and J by 0 bases, with 14 bases between. Germline V gene lookup returns CDR1 LNHDA and CDR2 SQIVND (reference sequence).

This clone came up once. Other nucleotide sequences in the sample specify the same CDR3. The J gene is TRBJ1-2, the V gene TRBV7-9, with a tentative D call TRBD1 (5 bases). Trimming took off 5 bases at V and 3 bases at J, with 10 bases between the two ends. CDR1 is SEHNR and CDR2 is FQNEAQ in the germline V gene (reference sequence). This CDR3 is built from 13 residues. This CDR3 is CASSPGGDYGYTF. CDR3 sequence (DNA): TGTGCCAGCAGCCCTGGGGGGGACTATGGCTACACCTTC.

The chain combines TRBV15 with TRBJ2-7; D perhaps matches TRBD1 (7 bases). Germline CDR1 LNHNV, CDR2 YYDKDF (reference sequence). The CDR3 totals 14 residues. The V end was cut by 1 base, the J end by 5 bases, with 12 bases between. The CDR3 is CATSRGQGLNEQYF. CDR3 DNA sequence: TGTGCCACCAGCAGAGGACAGGGACTTAACGAGCAGTACTTC.

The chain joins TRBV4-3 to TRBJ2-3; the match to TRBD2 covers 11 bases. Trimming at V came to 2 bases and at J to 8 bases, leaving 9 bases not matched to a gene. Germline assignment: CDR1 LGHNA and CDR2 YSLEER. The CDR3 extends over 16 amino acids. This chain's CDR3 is CASSQIAGGERGTQYF. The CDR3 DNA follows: TGCGCCAGCAGCCAAATAGCGGGGGGGGAAAGGGGTACGCAGTATTTT.

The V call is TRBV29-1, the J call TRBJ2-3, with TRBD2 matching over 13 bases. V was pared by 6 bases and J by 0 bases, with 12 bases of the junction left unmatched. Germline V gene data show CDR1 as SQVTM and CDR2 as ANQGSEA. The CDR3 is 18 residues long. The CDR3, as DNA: TGCAGCGTGAATGGACTAGCGGGAGTGAGTGCTAGCACAGATACGCAGTATTTT. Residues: CSVNGLAGVSASTDTQYF.

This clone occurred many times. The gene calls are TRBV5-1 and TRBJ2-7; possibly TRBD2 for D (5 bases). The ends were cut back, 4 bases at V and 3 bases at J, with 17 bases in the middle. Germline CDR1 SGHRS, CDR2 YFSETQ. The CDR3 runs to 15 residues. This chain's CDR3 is CASSTGITPVYEQYF. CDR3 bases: TGCGCCAGCAGCACCGGGATCACACCGGTCTACGAGCAGTACTTC. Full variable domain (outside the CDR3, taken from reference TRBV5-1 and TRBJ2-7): KAGVTQTPRYLIKTRGQQVTLSCSPISGHRSVSWYQQTPGQGLQFLFEYFSETQRNKGNFPGRFSGRQFSNSRSEMNVSTLELGDSALYLCASSTGITPVYEQYFGPGTRLTVT.

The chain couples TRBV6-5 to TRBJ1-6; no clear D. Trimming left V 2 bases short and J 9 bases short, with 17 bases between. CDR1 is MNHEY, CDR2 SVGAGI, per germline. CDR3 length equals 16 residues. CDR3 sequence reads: CASSYEGSEVGSPLHF. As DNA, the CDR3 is TGTGCCAGCAGTTACGAGGGCAGCGAGGTTGGTTCACCCCTCCACTTT.

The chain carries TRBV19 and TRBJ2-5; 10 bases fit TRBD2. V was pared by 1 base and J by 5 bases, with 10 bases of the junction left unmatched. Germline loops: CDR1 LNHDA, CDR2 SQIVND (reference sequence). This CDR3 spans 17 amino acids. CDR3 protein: CASSIARAGGPRETQYF. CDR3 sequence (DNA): TGTGCCAGTAGTATAGCTAGAGCGGGAGGGCCAAGGGAGACCCAGTACTTC. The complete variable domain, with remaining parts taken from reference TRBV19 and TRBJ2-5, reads DGGITQSPKYLFRKEGQNVTLSCEQNLNHDAMYWYRQDPGQGLRLIYYSQIVNDFQKGDIAEGYSVSREKKESFPLTVTSAQKNPTAFYLCASSIARAGGPRETQYFGPGTRLLVL.

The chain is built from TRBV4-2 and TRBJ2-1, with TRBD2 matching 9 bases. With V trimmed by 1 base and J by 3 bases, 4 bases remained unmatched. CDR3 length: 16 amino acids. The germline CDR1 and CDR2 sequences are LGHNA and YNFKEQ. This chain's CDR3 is CASSQAGGRDYNEQFF. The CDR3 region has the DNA TGTGCCAGCAGCCAAGCAGGCGGGAGGGACTACAATGAGCAGTTCTTC.

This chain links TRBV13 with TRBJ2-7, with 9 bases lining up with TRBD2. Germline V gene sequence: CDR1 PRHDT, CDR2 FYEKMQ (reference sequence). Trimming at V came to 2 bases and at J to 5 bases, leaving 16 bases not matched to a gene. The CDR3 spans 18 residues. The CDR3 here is CASSLIKGSTSGKDEQYF. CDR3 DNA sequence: TGTGCCAGCAGCTTAATAAAGGGATCGACTAGCGGAAAAGACGAGCAGTACTTC.

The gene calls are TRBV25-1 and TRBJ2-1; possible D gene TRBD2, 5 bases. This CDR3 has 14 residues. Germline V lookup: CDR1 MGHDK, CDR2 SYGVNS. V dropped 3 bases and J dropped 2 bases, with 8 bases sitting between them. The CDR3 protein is CASSDLGTYNEQFF. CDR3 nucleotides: TGTGCCAGCAGTGATCTCGGGACCTACAATGAGCAGTTCTTC.

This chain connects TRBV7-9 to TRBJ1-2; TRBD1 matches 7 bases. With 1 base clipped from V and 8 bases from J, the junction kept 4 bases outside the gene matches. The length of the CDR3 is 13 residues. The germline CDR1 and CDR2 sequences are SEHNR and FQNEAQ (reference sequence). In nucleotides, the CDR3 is TGTGCCAGCAGCTTAGGGGACAGCCTGGGCTACACCTTC. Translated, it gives CASSLGDSLGYTF.

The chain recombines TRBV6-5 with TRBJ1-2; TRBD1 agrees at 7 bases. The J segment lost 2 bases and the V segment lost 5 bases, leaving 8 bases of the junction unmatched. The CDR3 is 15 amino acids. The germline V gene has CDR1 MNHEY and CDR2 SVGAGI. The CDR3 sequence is CASSPSQGRNYGYTF. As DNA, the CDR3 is TGTGCCAGCAGTCCCTCACAGGGGCGGAACTATGGCTACACCTTC.